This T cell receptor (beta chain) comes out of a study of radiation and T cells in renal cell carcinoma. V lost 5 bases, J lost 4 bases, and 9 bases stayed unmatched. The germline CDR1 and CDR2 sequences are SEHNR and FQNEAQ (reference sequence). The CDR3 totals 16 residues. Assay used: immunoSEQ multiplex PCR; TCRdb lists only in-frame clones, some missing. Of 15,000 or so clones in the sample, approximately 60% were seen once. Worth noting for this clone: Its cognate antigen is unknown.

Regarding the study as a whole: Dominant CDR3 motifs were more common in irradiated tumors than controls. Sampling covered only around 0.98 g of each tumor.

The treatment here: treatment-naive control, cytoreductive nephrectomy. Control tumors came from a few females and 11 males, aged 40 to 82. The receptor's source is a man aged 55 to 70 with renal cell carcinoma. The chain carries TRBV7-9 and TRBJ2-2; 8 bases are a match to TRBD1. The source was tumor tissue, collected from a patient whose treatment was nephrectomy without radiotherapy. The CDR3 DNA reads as TGTGCCAGCAGCCCCAGGGGGCTCGGGAGCACCGGGGAGCTGTTTTTT. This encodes CASSPRGLGSTGELFF. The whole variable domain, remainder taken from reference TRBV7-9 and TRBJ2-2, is DTGVSQNPRHKITKRGQNVTFRCDPISEHNRLYWYRQTLGQGPEFLTYFQNEAQLEKSRLLSDRFSAERPKGSFSTLEIQRTEQGDSAMYLCASSPRGLGSTGELFFGEGSRLTVL.